This passage covers 18 T cell receptor beta chains from one sample sequenced in a study of cytomegalovirus exposure and HLA in healthy donors. The study ran its PCR with 60 Vbeta and 13 Jbeta primers. Method: immunoSEQ multiplex PCR; TCRdb's copy keeps in-frame clones and lacks some. The sample contains about 200,000 clones, about 88% of which appear only once. Material for sequencing was PBMCs. The receptors originated from a young woman in good health and CMV-seronegative.

The chain joins TRBV28 to TRBJ2-5; the D is unclear. The CDR3 is 12 amino acids. CDR1 is MDHEN, CDR2 SYDVKM, per germline. V gave up 3 bases and J gave up 7 bases, with 9 bases separating them. In DNA, the CDR3 is TGTGCCAGCAGTTTCCCGATGCGGACCCAGTACTTC. This encodes CASSFPMRTQYF.

CDR3 sequence: CASSPSGQRYTEAFF. CDR3 nucleotide sequence: TGTGCCAGCAGTCCATCGGGACAGCGGTACACTGAAGCTTTCTTT. The chain links TRBV28 to TRBJ1-1, with 7 bases identical to TRBD1. V was pared by 5 bases and J by 3 bases, with 9 bases of the junction left unmatched. The CDR3 contains 15 residues. Germline assignment: CDR1 MDHEN and CDR2 SYDVKM.

This clone occurred once. The chain joins TRBV18 to TRBJ2-7; D possibly corresponds to TRBD2 (6 bases). The germline V gene has CDR1 KGHSH and CDR2 LQKENI. The CDR3 has 15 residues. V was cut by 1 base and J by 2 bases, with 12 bases left in between. CDR3: CASSPRRVATYEQYF. The CDR3 nucleotides are TGTGCCAGCTCACCACGGAGGGTGGCCACCTACGAGCAGTACTTC.

The V call is TRBV5-1, the J call TRBJ2-1; 9 bases agree with TRBD1. V lost 0 bases and J lost 6; bases outside the gene matches: 7. The germline CDR1 and CDR2 sequences are SGHRS and YFSETQ. The CDR3 extends over 16 amino acids. This chain's CDR3 is CASSLEGQGGPNEQFF. CDR3 sequence (DNA): TGCGCCAGCAGCTTGGAGGGACAGGGTGGCCCCAATGAGCAGTTCTTC.

This chain joins TRBV10-3 and TRBJ2-4; 8 bases line up with TRBD2. The CDR3 is 16 amino acids. Looked up from germline, CDR1 is ENHRY and CDR2 is SYGVKD. V lost 5 bases and J lost 7; bases outside the gene matches: 13. The DNA of the CDR3 is TGTGCCATCAGTCCAACTAGCGGAAGGGGAGGGAACATTCAGTACTTC. It codes for CAISPTSGRGGNIQYF.

J is TRBJ1-5 and V is TRBV27, with 9 bases matching TRBD1. The CDR3 is 12 residues long. The V segment lost 5 bases and the J segment 10 bases; nucleotides outside the gene matches: 3. CDR1 MNHEY and CDR2 SMNVEV come from the germline V gene (reference sequence). The CDR3 here is CASSGQGQPQHF. The CDR3 region has the DNA TGTGCCAGCAGTGGACAGGGGCAACCCCAGCATTTT.

The chain recombines TRBV27 with TRBJ2-7; the match to TRBD2 covers 10 bases. Germline V gene lookup returns CDR1 MNHEY and CDR2 SMNVEV (reference sequence). This CDR3 spans 14 amino acids. The trim removed 6 bases at V and 2 bases at J, leaving 4 bases unmatched. Here the CDR3 reads CASSSTSGAYEQYF. DNA for the CDR3: TGTGCCAGCAGCTCCACTAGCGGGGCCTACGAGCAGTACTTC.

The chain carries TRBV4-1 and TRBJ2-5; 7 nucleotides agree with TRBD1. J gave up 4 bases and V 4 bases, and 9 bases lay outside the gene matches. The germline V gene has CDR1 MGHRA and CDR2 YSYEKL. The CDR3 is made up of 15 amino acids. As DNA, the CDR3 is TGCGCCAGCAGCCCGGCCCCCGACAGGGCAGAGACCCAGTACTTC. Its protein is CASSPAPDRAETQYF.

CDR3 sequence: CASSVGTSGYEQYF. The CDR3 DNA reads as TGTGCCAGCAGTGTTGGGACTAGCGGATACGAGCAGTACTTC. V usage is TRBV2 and J usage is TRBJ2-7; 11 nucleotides line up with TRBD2. Germline V lookup: CDR1 SNHLY, CDR2 FYNNEI. The V segment lost 4 bases and the J segment 4 bases; nucleotides outside the gene matches: 3. The CDR3 runs to 14 residues.

The CDR3 bases are TGTGCCAGCAGGCCGCTAGCGGGGGCCTACACAGATACGCAGTATTTT. It is translated as CASRPLAGAYTDTQYF. The gene calls are TRBV5-5 and TRBJ2-3; 10 positions agree with TRBD2. CDR1 is SGHKS, CDR2 YYEKEE, per germline (reference sequence). This CDR3 is 16 amino acids long. V was clipped by 5 bases and J by 2 bases; unmatched bases: 8.

This chain uses TRBV2 with TRBJ1-2, with D possibly TRBD1 on 5 matching bases. The V gene's germline CDR1 is SNHLY and CDR2 FYNNEI. The CDR3 contains 14 residues. Deletions cut 4 bases from V and 5 bases from J, with 14 bases between. DNA for the CDR3: TGTGCCAGCAGTGTTAGACAGTGGTCATATGGCTACACCTTC. Its translation is CASSVRQWSYGYTF. Together with reference TRBV2 and TRBJ1-2, the CDR3 gives the full variable domain: EPEVTQTPSHQVTQMGQEVILRCVPISNHLYFYWYRQILGQKVEFLVSFYNNEISEKSEIFDDQFSVERPDGSNFTLKIRSTKLEDSAMYFCASSVRQWSYGYTFGSGTRLTVV.

V gene TRBV11-2 combines with J gene TRBJ1-6; no clear D. Trimming removed 2 bases at V and 10 bases at J, with 12 bases between. Per germline, CDR1 SGHAT and CDR2 FQNNGV. The CDR3 has 14 amino acids. The CDR3 DNA sequence: TGTGCCAGCAGCTTAAGTGGAGCTAGCTCACCCCTCCACTTT. Protein product: CASSLSGASSPLHF.

The CDR3 sequence is CASSLFGTRKLFF. The CDR3 nucleotides read TGTGCCAGCAGCCTTTTCGGTACGCGGAAACTGTTTTTT. The V call is TRBV11-2, the J call TRBJ1-4; no clear D. The germline V gene has CDR1 SGHAT and CDR2 FQNNGV. The CDR3 runs 13 residues. V was shortened by 5 bases and J by 11 bases, with 15 bases between the two germline ends.

J is TRBJ2-5 and V is TRBV6-5; maybe TRBD1 (5 bases). V was clipped by 7 bases and J by 3 bases, with 12 bases between them. Germline-derived CDR1 and CDR2 are MNHEY and SVGAGI. The CDR3 length is 13 residues. The CDR3 nucleotides are TGTGCCAGCAAGGGGCCGTTGGAAGAGACCCAGTACTTC. Translated, it gives CASKGPLEETQYF.

This chain connects TRBV15 to TRBJ1-3, with D uncertain. The V and J ends lost 5 bases and 0 bases respectively, with 8 bases between them. The CDR3 runs 14 residues. Germline V lookup: CDR1 LNHNV, CDR2 YYDKDF (reference sequence). The CDR3 region is CATSPDNSGNTIYF. The CDR3 DNA follows: TGTGCCACCAGCCCAGACAACTCTGGAAACACCATATATTTT. The entire variable domain, with the rest obtained from reference TRBV15 and TRBJ1-3, is as follows: DAMVIQNPRYQVTQFGKPVTLSCSQTLNHNVMYWYQQKSSQAPKLLFHYYDKDFNNEADTPDNFQSRRPNTSFCFLDIRSPGLGDTAMYLCATSPDNSGNTIYFGEGSWLTVV.

The chain couples TRBV15 to TRBJ2-1; possible D gene TRBD2, 5 bases. Trimming shortened V by 3 bases and J by 1 base, and 13 bases separated the two germline ends. The CDR3 sequence is 16 residues long. CDR1 and CDR2 from the germline V gene are LNHNV and YYDKDF (reference sequence). This CDR3 reads CATSRRAAVSYNEQFF. The DNA of the CDR3 is TGTGCCACCAGCAGGAGAGCGGCCGTTTCCTACAATGAGCAGTTCTTC. The variable domain in full, with the rest retrieved from reference TRBV15 and TRBJ2-1, is DAMVIQNPRYQVTQFGKPVTLSCSQTLNHNVMYWYQQKSSQAPKLLFHYYDKDFNNEADTPDNFQSRRPNTSFCFLDIRSPGLGDTAMYLCATSRRAAVSYNEQFFGPGTRLTVL.

Here the CDR3 DNA reads TGCGCCAGCAGCCGGGGGACTAGCGGGAGTCGTCAAGCCCCCTACGAGCAGTACTTC. It yields the protein CASSRGTSGSRQAPYEQYF. The genes are TRBV5-1 and TRBJ2-7, with 14 bases that match TRBD2. The CDR3 loop spans 19 amino acids. With V trimmed by 4 bases and J by 2 bases, 14 bases remained unmatched. Per the germline V gene, CDR1 is SGHRS and CDR2 is YFSETQ. The full variable domain, in which reference TRBV5-1 and TRBJ2-7 provide the parts outside the CDR3, is KAGVTQTPRYLIKTRGQQVTLSCSPISGHRSVSWYQQTPGQGLQFLFEYFSETQRNKGNFPGRFSGRQFSNSRSEMNVSTLELGDSALYLCASSRGTSGSRQAPYEQYFGPGTRLTVT.

V and J are TRBV7-9 and TRBJ2-5, with 10 bases that match TRBD2. This CDR3 is built from 16 residues. Germline V gives CDR1 SEHNR, CDR2 FQNEAQ (reference sequence). V shed 1 base and J 1 base; nucleotides not matched to a gene: 3. CDR3 bases: TGTGCCAGCAGCTTAGGTAGCGGGGGGATCCAAGAGACCCAGTACTTC. Translating it yields CASSLGSGGIQETQYF. The whole variable domain, remainder taken from reference TRBV7-9 and TRBJ2-5, is DTGVSQNPRHKITKRGQNVTFRCDPISEHNRLYWYRQTLGQGPEFLTYFQNEAQLEKSRLLSDRFSAERPKGSFSTLEIQRTEQGDSAMYLCASSLGSGGIQETQYFGPGTRLLVL.